This TCR beta chain was found in a study of PD-1 blockade in classical Hodgkin lymphoma (dated by TCRdb to 2018 to 2020). With regard to the full study: Nivolumab dosing was 3 mg/kg intravenously every 2 weeks, continuing until either disease progression or unacceptable toxicity. The study used TCR beta sequencing and CyTOF to define a peripheral blood immune signature of response to PD-1 blockade in classical Hodgkin lymphoma.

Genomic DNA was extracted with the Qiagen DNeasy kit from unsorted PBMCs and from negatively selected CD4+ and CD8+ fractions. Amplification of TCR beta CDR3 regions was done by immunoSEQ multiplex PCR with primers that anneal to V and J segments. Amplification bias was minimized using a synthetic immune receptor repertoire, and residual bias was removed computationally after sequencing. As for how the authors treated the data: Custom Python scripts were used to quantify repertoire diversity as the Shannon entropy index. Unsorted, CD4+ and CD8+ repertoires were analyzed separately, except in combined analyses where CD4+ and CD8+ sequences were merged in silico. A clone counted as expanded when the clone's frequency after treatment rose at least 2-fold relative to C1D1, and clones undetected at baseline were given a pseudocount of 0.5. Singleton clones were defined as clones with 0 or 1 copy at C1D1, and non-singleton clones were defined as clones with 2 or more copies. By matching protein sequences in sorted samples from the same patient, clones expanded in unsorted samples were annotated as CD4+, CD8+ or unknown. Wilcoxon tests on paired samples were used to test diversity changes from C1D1 to C4D1. TCRdb limited this immuneACCESS table to in-frame rearrangements with V and J called. A share of clones is missing; checked studies link under half to unresolved V genes, and the rest is unexplained. V, J and clone size reflect that table, while D and trimming were determined from the DNA. This sample gives around 19,000 clones in total; about 80% of them show up just once. The top ten constitute 6.5% to 8% of the sample.

Study-level results and caveats: Diversity was lower in patients who began nivolumab less than 1 year after ASCT, so these patients were left out of later analyses to avoid confounding by immune reconstitution. A significant rise by C4D1 was seen in CD4+ but not CD8+ TCR diversity (p=0.0027 vs p=0.16), with the rise being most apparent in complete responders (p=0.02). The study was limited to a single clinical trial cohort, and causes of repertoire differences, possibly disease activity or prior therapy, remained undefined. Baseline diversity similar to that of newly diagnosed patients was observed in trial patients achieving complete response, whereas significantly lower diversity was observed in partial responders and progressors. Baseline TCR diversity was reported as lower in newly diagnosed patients than in healthy donors, and lower still in relapsed/refractory patients.

The time point label here, explained by the study, means: cycle 4 day 1 (C4D1), after less than 7 weeks of nivolumab. Every trial patient had relapsed after autologous stem cell transplantation, and cohorts A, B and C differed in prior brentuximab vedotin exposure. A Miltenyi CD8+ T cell isolation kit was used for magnetic negative selection to purify CD8+ T cells from thawed PBMCs. The trial cohort comprised 60 or so patients with relapsed/refractory classical Hodgkin lymphoma whose best overall responses were complete response, partial response or progressive disease. Single-agent nivolumab was administered to trial patients in the multi-cohort phase II CheckMate 205 trial. An independent review committee assessed best overall response by applying the 2007 International Working Group response criteria. Trial PBMCs were collected just before the start of nivolumab (C1D1) and during therapy at cycle 2 day 1 and cycle 4 day 1. Peripheral blood was collected in 8 mL Vacutainer Cell Preparation Tubes, from which PBMCs were isolated by centrifugation and then cryopreserved. Purified CD4+ and CD8+ fractions were prepared only for cases where an additional PBMC sample was available. Magnetically labelled cells were depleted on LS columns in a quadroMACS separator, and the flow-through was collected as the purified fraction.

As concerns this clone: No antigen is known for it. It has no much larger one-base neighbor in the sample; base qualities were not kept.

CDR3 length: 12 amino acids, cysteine to phenylalanine. The retained sequence is limited to the CDR3, 36 bases, with the frame set at the first base. The germline V gene (reference sequence) sets CDR1 to GTSNPN and CDR2 to SVGIG. Cut back by 2 bases and 2 bases, the V and J ends lie 6 bases apart. This sample comprised CD8+ T cells from blood, obtained before the fourth cycle of nivolumab. This receptor was obtained from a human donor with classical Hodgkin lymphoma. This sequence uses TRBV30 and TRBJ1-2; the D segment cannot be called with confidence. CDR3 sequence: CAWSYSNYGYTF. At the DNA level, the sequence is TGTGCCTGGAGTTACTCCAACTATGGCTACACCTTC.